This T cell receptor (beta chain) is from a study of CD8 T cells in ankylosing spondylitis. Overall study findings and caveats: It was reported that disease-linked clones were significantly enriched in matched ankylosing spondylitis synovial fluid.

Unmatched junction bases numbered 4, after V lost 6 bases and J lost 2 bases. Germline V CDR1 and CDR2: MNHNS, SASEGT. CDR3 size: 13 residues. This clonotype was counted only a few times. Its antigen is undetermined. Libraries of TCR beta came from quantitative 5'-RACE with molecular barcodes. One entry per CDR3 protein, called by TCRdb with MiXCR from the 5' RACE reads. Seen here are a few hundred thousand distinct CDR3 sequences, 20% observed once, and the top ten hold under 15%. The sequence came from a male donor with ankylosing spondylitis or in good health (not recorded which). The sequenced sample was blood, either unsorted or a sorted T cell fraction (not recorded which). This chain joins TRBV6-1 and TRBJ2-7, with 7 bases that match TRBD2. The CDR3 sequence is CASRTGGTYEQYF. Written as DNA, the CDR3 is TGTGCCAGCAGGACGGGGGGAACCTACGAGCAGTACTTC.